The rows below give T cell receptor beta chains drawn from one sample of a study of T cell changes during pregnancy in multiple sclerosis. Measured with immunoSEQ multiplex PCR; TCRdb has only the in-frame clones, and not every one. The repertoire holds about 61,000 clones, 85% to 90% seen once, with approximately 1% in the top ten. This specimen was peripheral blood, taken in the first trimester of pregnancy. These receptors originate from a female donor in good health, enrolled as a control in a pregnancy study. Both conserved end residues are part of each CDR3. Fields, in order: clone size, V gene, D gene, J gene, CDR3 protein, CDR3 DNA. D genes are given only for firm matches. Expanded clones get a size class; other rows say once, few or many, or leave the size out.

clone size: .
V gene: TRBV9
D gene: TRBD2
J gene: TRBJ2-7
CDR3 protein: CASSGGGSYEQYF
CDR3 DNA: TGTGCCAGCAGCGGGGGGGGCTCCTACGAGCAGTACTTC

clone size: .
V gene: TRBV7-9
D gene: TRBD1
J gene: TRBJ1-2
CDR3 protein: CASSPGQVGYTF
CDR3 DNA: TGTGCCAGCAGCCCGGGACAGGTTGGCTACACCTTC

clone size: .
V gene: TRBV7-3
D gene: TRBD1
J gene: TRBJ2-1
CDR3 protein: CASSRDRADEQFF
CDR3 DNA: TGTGCCAGCAGCCGGGACAGGGCCGATGAGCAGTTCTTC

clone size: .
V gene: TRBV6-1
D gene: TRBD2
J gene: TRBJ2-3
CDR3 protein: CASSGGGADIFSDTQYF
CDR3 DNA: TGTGCCAGCAGTGGCGGGGGGGCCGACATTTTCTCAGATACGCAGTATTTT

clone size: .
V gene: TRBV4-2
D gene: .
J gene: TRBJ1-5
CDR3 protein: CASSQDESQGMAWSNQPQHF
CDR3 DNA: TGTGCCAGCAGCCAAGATGAATCCCAGGGGATGGCCTGGAGCAATCAGCCCCAGCATTTT

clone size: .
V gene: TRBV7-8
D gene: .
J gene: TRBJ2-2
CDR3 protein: CASSLVGGAVNTGELFF
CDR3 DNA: TGTGCCAGCAGCTTAGTTGGGGGGGCGGTAAACACCGGGGAGCTGTTTTTT

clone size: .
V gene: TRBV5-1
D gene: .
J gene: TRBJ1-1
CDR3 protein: CASSLAAASNTEAFF
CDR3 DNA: TGCGCCAGCAGCCTAGCCGCCGCAAGTAACACTGAAGCTTTCTTT

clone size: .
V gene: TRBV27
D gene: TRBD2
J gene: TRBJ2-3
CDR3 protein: CASSLGLAGFTDTQYF
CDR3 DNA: TGTGCCAGCAGCTTGGGACTAGCGGGGTTCACAGATACGCAGTATTTT

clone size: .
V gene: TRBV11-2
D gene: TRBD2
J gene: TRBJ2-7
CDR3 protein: CASSLKLAGADEQYF
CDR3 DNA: TGTGCCAGCAGCTTGAAACTAGCGGGGGCCGACGAGCAGTACTTC

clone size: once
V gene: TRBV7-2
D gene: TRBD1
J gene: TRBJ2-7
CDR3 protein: CASSARDRVHEQYF
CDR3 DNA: TGTGCCAGCAGTGCTCGGGACAGGGTCCACGAGCAGTACTTC

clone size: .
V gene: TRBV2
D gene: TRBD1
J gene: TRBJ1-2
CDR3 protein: CASSGTGNYGYTF
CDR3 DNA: TGTGCCAGCAGTGGGACAGGGAACTATGGCTACACCTTC